These 17 T cell receptor beta chains were all obtained from the same sample, sequenced in a study of T cells after posttransplantation cyclophosphamide. Some clones are missing from TCRdb's copy, which holds only in-frame ones; the method was immunoSEQ multiplex PCR. The sample lists approximately 15,000 clones, approximately 78% occurring once. Methotrexate plus calcineurin inhibitor accompanied controls' myeloablative marrow transplants; sampling was 1 year later. Sequencing used PBMCs, obtained 441 days after allogeneic stem cell transplant with calcineurin inhibitor and methotrexate. These receptor sequences come from a male patient aged 25 to 39 who received an allogeneic stem cell transplant from an unrelated donor, was CMV-positive, and had acute and chronic GVHD. The T cells may come from the graft donor.

V gene TRBV11-3 combines with J gene TRBJ2-2; D gene uncertain. Germline V gene sequence: CDR1 SGHNT, CDR2 YENEEA. This CDR3 has 13 residues. Trimming removed 5 bases at V and 5 bases at J, with 9 bases between. The CDR3 DNA is TGTGCCAGCAGCCCAGCGCAGACCGGGGAGCTGTTTTTT. It specifies CASSPAQTGELFF.

This clone showed up just a few times. The chain employs TRBV10-3 and TRBJ1-2, with D tentatively TRBD1 (5 bases). Germline V gives CDR1 ENHRY, CDR2 SYGVKD. Between the trimmed V and J ends, which lost 10 bases and 4 bases, there was a span of 10 bases. The CDR3 contains 11 residues. Here the CDR3 DNA reads TGTGCCAGTGCCCAGGGCTATGGCTACACCTTC. It is translated as CASAQGYGYTF.

The CDR3 here is CASSLPMGLAGFGVPDTQYF. Written as DNA, the CDR3 is TGTGCCAGCAGCCTTCCAATGGGACTAGCGGGGTTTGGGGTTCCGGATACGCAGTATTTT. This chain links TRBV14 with TRBJ2-3; 13 bases fit TRBD2. V was pared by 4 bases and J by 6 bases, with 19 bases of the junction left unmatched. Germline CDR1 SGHDN, CDR2 FVKESK. The CDR3 loop spans 20 amino acids.

This clone appeared once. The rearrangement links TRBV28 to TRBJ1-2; 10 positions match TRBD1. The length of the CDR3 is 17 residues. Germline lookup yields CDR1 MDHEN and CDR2 SYDVKM. J gave up 3 bases and V 3 bases, and 10 bases lay outside the gene matches. The CDR3 coding sequence is TGTGCCAGCAGTTTTCGGGACAGGGGATTTTCTGACTATGGCTACACCTTC. This translates into CASSFRDRGFSDYGYTF.

This chain joins TRBV6-4 and TRBJ2-7, with 7 bases matching TRBD2. Germline CDR1 and CDR2: MRHNA and SNTAGT. The CDR3 has 14 residues. Trimming at V came to 6 bases and at J to 2 bases, leaving 7 bases not matched to a gene. The DNA for the CDR3 is TGTGCCAGCAGCCCATTGGCGGGGGCCTACGAGCAGTACTTC. Its translation: CASSPLAGAYEQYF.

The chain is built from TRBV25-1 and TRBJ1-1, with D tentatively TRBD1 (6 bases). Per germline, CDR1 MGHDK and CDR2 SYGVNS. The CDR3 covers 17 residues. V lost 5 bases and J lost 1, with 20 bases in between. DNA of the CDR3: TGTGCCAGCAGTCTGGGATGGCAGGGGCTAGGGAACACTGAAGCTTTCTTT. This gives the protein CASSLGWQGLGNTEAFF.

The chain recombines TRBV19 with TRBJ1-1, with unresolved D. The length of the CDR3 is 14 residues. The germline V gene has CDR1 LNHDA and CDR2 SQIVND (reference sequence). Trimming took off 4 bases at V and 3 bases at J, with 12 bases between the two ends. In DNA, the CDR3 is TGTGCCAGTAGTACCACACCAGGATACACTGAAGCTTTCTTT. Amino acids: CASSTTPGYTEAFF. Full variable domain (rest looked up from reference TRBV19 and TRBJ1-1): DGGITQSPKYLFRKEGQNVTLSCEQNLNHDAMYWYRQDPGQGLRLIYYSQIVNDFQKGDIAEGYSVSREKKESFPLTVTSAQKNPTAFYLCASSTTPGYTEAFFGQGTRLTVV.

CDR3 amino acids: CASTRGGYTF. Written as DNA, the CDR3 is TGTGCCAGCACCAGGGGTGGCTACACCTTC. The J gene is TRBJ1-2, the V gene TRBV5-4; tentative D call: TRBD1 (6 bases). Germline lookup yields CDR1 SGHNT and CDR2 YYREEE (reference sequence). Trimming left V 6 bases short and J 7 bases short, with 7 bases between. CDR3 length: 10 amino acids. Drawing the rest from reference TRBV5-4 and TRBJ1-2, the complete variable domain is ETGVTQSPTHLIKTRGQQVTLRCSSQSGHNTVSWYQQALGQGPQFIFQYYREEENGRGNFPPRFSGLQFPNYSSELNVNALELDDSALYLCASTRGGYTFGSGTRLTVV.

V and J are TRBV15 and TRBJ2-7; 8 bases match TRBD2. CDR1 and CDR2 from the germline V gene are LNHNV and YYDKDF (reference sequence). J lost 2 bases, V lost 8 bases, and 11 bases had no gene match. The CDR3 is 15 residues long. CDR3 sequence (DNA): TGTGCCACCTCCAAACCCGCGGGAGGCACCTACGAGCAGTACTTC. It yields the protein CATSKPAGGTYEQYF.

The J gene is TRBJ2-1, the V gene TRBV20-1; D is ambiguous. CDR3 size: 11 residues. The germline V gene encodes CDR1 DFQATT and CDR2 SNEGSKA (reference sequence). Between the trimmed V and J ends, which lost 2 bases and 7 bases, there was a span of 6 bases. The CDR3 reads CSARPANEQFF. The DNA of the CDR3 is TGCAGTGCTAGACCAGCGAATGAGCAGTTCTTC.

This sequence joins TRBV7-2 and TRBJ2-7, with a weak D call TRBD2 (6 bases). This CDR3 spans 14 amino acids. Germline V gives CDR1 SGHTA, CDR2 FQGNSA. V shed 3 bases and J shed 3 bases, with 12 bases lying between them. Written as DNA, the CDR3 is TGTGCCAGCAGCTTCGGGGGAGTGTTCTACGAGCAGTACTTC. It yields the protein CASSFGGVFYEQYF.

This clone was seen only once. This sequence joins TRBV11-2 and TRBJ2-3, with 8 positions matching TRBD2. CDR1 is SGHAT, CDR2 FQNNGV, per germline. This CDR3 is built from 16 residues. V was clipped by 7 bases and J by 3 bases; unmatched bases: 12. The DNA for the CDR3 is TGTGCCAGCACCCCGAGACCCGGCGGGAGGACAGATACGCAGTATTTT. Translation gives CASTPRPGGRTDTQYF.

V is TRBV28 and J is TRBJ2-3; 8 bases line up with TRBD2. The germline gives CDR1 MDHEN, CDR2 SYDVKM. Losses at the gene ends were 9 bases for V and 4 bases for J; bases not matched to a gene: 9. The CDR3 length is 14 residues. CDR3 DNA sequence: TGTGCCAGTTTTAGCGGGAACCTCCCAGATACGCAGTATTTT. Its protein product is CASFSGNLPDTQYF. Full variable domain (remainder filled in from reference TRBV28 and TRBJ2-3): DVKVTQSSRYLVKRTGEKVFLECVQDMDHENMFWYRQDPGLGLRLIYFSYDVKMKEKGDIPEGYSVSREKKERFSLILESASTNQTSMYLCASFSGNLPDTQYFGPGTRLTVL.

The sample holds one count of this clone. The chain carries TRBV27 and TRBJ2-7; 9 bases agree with TRBD2. Germline trimming cut 0 bases from V and 3 bases from J; bases unmatched to any gene: 3. The germline CDR1 and CDR2 sequences are MNHEY and SMNVEV (reference sequence). The CDR3 is 15 amino acids. CDR3 amino acids: CASSLSAGGGYEQYF. CDR3 DNA: TGTGCCAGCAGTTTATCAGCGGGAGGAGGCTACGAGCAGTACTTC.

The rearrangement uses TRBV7-6 and TRBJ2-7; D unclear. Germline CDR1 is SGHVS and CDR2 is FNYEAQ. The CDR3 spans 12 residues. V dropped 1 base and J dropped 6 bases, with 7 bases sitting between them. DNA for the CDR3: TGTGCCAGCAGCTTAGGCGAGAGCGAGCAGTACTTC. Translation gives CASSLGESEQYF.

V usage is TRBV4-2 and J usage is TRBJ2-5, with TRBD1 matching over 9 bases. The CDR3 is made up of 14 amino acids. The V and J ends lost 5 bases and 5 bases, in that order; junction bases with no gene match: 6. Germline V gene data show CDR1 as LGHNA and CDR2 as YNFKEQ. The CDR3 here is CASSYRGPGETQYF. The DNA for the CDR3 is TGTGCCAGCAGCTACAGGGGGCCAGGGGAGACCCAGTACTTC.

The CDR3 coding sequence is TGTGCCAGCAGTTTGACAGGGCGTACTTCAAATGAGCAGTTCTTC. It specifies CASSLTGRTSNEQFF. This chain uses TRBV28 with TRBJ2-1; 7 bases line up with TRBD1. CDR3 size: 15 residues. Germline assignment: CDR1 MDHEN and CDR2 SYDVKM. The J segment lost 7 bases and the V segment lost 3 bases, leaving 9 bases of the junction unmatched. The entire variable domain, with the rest obtained from reference TRBV28 and TRBJ2-1, is as follows: DVKVTQSSRYLVKRTGEKVFLECVQDMDHENMFWYRQDPGLGLRLIYFSYDVKMKEKGDIPEGYSVSREKKERFSLILESASTNQTSMYLCASSLTGRTSNEQFFGPGTRLTVL.